Listed below are T cell receptor beta chains from one sample, sequenced in a study of blood T cell repertoires in COVID-19. Profiling relied on immunoSEQ multiplex PCR, and the TCRdb table lists in-frame clones only, not all of them. The repertoire holds 350,000 to 450,000 clones, more than 70% seen once, with roughly 1.4% in the top ten. The sample consisted of PBMCs or T cells enriched from blood (not recorded which). Receptors were obtained from a woman under 30 who had been exposed to COVID-19. Each CDR3 is given with its conserved first and last residue. D genes are given only for firm matches. The listing skips clone size in some rows; elsewhere it reads once, few, many or a size class.

TRBJ2-7 | TRBV7-3 | NA | 15 | TRBD2 | CASSLMGGGTYEQYF | TGTGCCAGCAGCTTAATGGGCGGGGGTACCTACGAGCAGTACTTC
TRBJ1-2 | TRBV18 | NA | 11 | NA | CASSGQYGYTF | TGTGCCAGCTCAGGACAGTATGGCTACACCTTC
TRBJ1-2 | TRBV21-1 | NA | 15 | NA | CASSKRELLELGYTF | TGTGCCAGCAGCAAAAGGGAGCTCTTAGAGTTGGGCTACACCTTC
TRBJ2-5 | TRBV19 | few | 14 | TRBD1 | CASSSQGAGETQYF | TGTGCCAGTAGTTCTCAGGGGGCTGGAGAGACCCAGTACTTC
TRBJ2-1 | TRBV19 | NA | 16 | TRBD2 | CASSPRLAGANNEQFF | TGTGCCAGTAGTCCGCGACTAGCGGGAGCCAATAATGAGCAGTTCTTC
TRBJ1-2 | TRBV18 | NA | 15 | TRBD1 | CASSPGTGGNYGYTF | TGTGCCAGCTCACCAGGGACAGGGGGAAACTATGGCTACACCTTC
TRBJ1-4 | TRBV25-1 | NA | 17 | NA | CASSESAWQATNEKLFF | TGTGCCAGCAGTGAATCTGCTTGGCAAGCAACTAATGAAAAACTGTTTTTT
TRBJ2-7 | TRBV29-1 | NA | 13 | TRBD1 | CSARRDRGYEQYF | TGCAGCGCCCGCCGGGACAGGGGGTACGAGCAGTACTTC
TRBJ2-5 | TRBV18 | NA | 12 | NA | CASSGSQETQYF | TGTGCCAGCTCCGGGTCTCAAGAGACCCAGTACTTC
TRBJ2-2 | TRBV2 | NA | 15 | TRBD1 | CASNQDRVNTGELFF | TGTGCCAGCAACCAAGACAGGGTTAACACCGGGGAGCTGTTTTTT
TRBJ1-3 | TRBV28 | NA | 20 | NA | CASSSAFDGQMRASGNTIYF | TGTGCCAGCAGTTCCGCCTTCGACGGACAGATGAGGGCGAGTGGAAACACCATATATTTT
TRBJ2-7 | TRBV4-1 | NA | 13 | NA | CASSQRGGYEQYF | TGCGCCAGCAGCCAAAGAGGAGGCTACGAGCAGTACTTC
TRBJ2-7 | TRBV27 | NA | 14 | TRBD1 | CASSLDRRSYEQYF | TGTGCCAGCAGTTTGGACAGGCGATCCTACGAGCAGTACTTC
TRBJ2-1 | TRBV3-1/TRBV3-2 | NA | 21 | TRBD2 | CASSHPLAGGPTVSSYNEQFF | TGTGCCAGCAGCCACCCTCTAGCGGGAGGGCCTACCGTAAGCTCCTACAATGAGCAGTTCTTC
TRBJ2-7 | TRBV6-1 | once | 13 | NA | CASSDRGIYEQYF | TGTGCCAGCAGTGACCGAGGGATCTACGAGCAGTACTTC
TRBJ1-1 | TRBV27 | NA | 14 | NA | CASSPQGRGTEAFF | TGTGCCAGCAGCCCACAGGGAAGGGGCACTGAAGCTTTCTTT
TRBJ2-3 | TRBV12-3/TRBV12-4 | NA | 13 | NA | CASSRVAGDTQYF | TGTGCCAGCAGCCGCGTGGCGGGGGATACGCAGTATTTT
TRBJ2-1 | TRBV7-8 | NA | 15 | TRBD2 | CASSPGAGVANEQFF | TGTGCCAGCAGCCCCGGGGCGGGAGTCGCGAATGAGCAGTTCTTC
TRBJ2-2 | TRBV5-6 | NA | 18 | TRBD2 | CASSLASGSLRDTGELFF | TGTGCCAGCAGCTTAGCTAGCGGGAGCCTAAGGGACACCGGGGAGCTGTTTTTT
TRBJ1-4 | TRBV5-1 | NA | 15 | TRBD1 | CASSFWTGHNEKLFF | TGCGCCAGCAGCTTCTGGACAGGACATAATGAAAAACTGTTTTTT
TRBJ1-5 | TRBV3-1/TRBV3-2 | NA | 17 | NA | CASSQRGVRGYNQPQHF | TGTGCCAGCAGCCAACGCGGGGTAAGGGGCTACAATCAGCCCCAGCATTTT
TRBJ2-1 | TRBV3-1/TRBV3-2 | NA | 16 | TRBD2 | CASSQGPGLAYNEQFF | TGTGCCAGCAGCCAAGGCCCGGGACTAGCTTACAATGAGCAGTTCTTC
TRBJ2-2 | TRBV7-9 | few | 17 | TRBD1 | CASSSYQGALNTGELFF | TGTGCCAGCAGCTCTTACCAGGGGGCCCTTAACACCGGGGAGCTGTTTTTT
TRBJ1-6 | TRBV7-8 | NA | 14 | TRBD1 | CASSLSGQNSPLHF | TGTGCCAGCAGCTTATCGGGACAGAATTCACCCCTCCACTTT
TRBJ2-7 | TRBV5-1 | NA | 17 | TRBD1 | CASSLRPGQGASYEQYF | TGCGCCAGCAGCTTGAGACCGGGACAGGGGGCATCCTACGAGCAGTACTTC
TRBJ2-7 | TRBV6-5 | NA | 14 | TRBD1 | CASSWGQGLYEQYF | TGTGCCAGCAGTTGGGGACAGGGGCTATACGAGCAGTACTTC
TRBJ1-2 | TRBV18 | NA | 14 | NA | CASSPPELNYGYTF | TGTGCCAGCTCCCCCCCTGAGCTTAACTATGGCTACACCTTC
TRBJ1-6 | TRBV4-3 | NA | 14 | TRBD1 | CASSPGQYNSPLHF | TGCGCCAGTTCGCCGGGACAGTATAATTCACCCCTCCACTTT
TRBJ2-1 | TRBV18 | NA | 15 | NA | CASSPGQLSYNEQFF | TGTGCCAGCTCACCCGGACAGCTCTCCTACAATGAGCAGTTCTTC
TRBJ1-2 | TRBV28 | NA | 12 | TRBD1 | CAAYGQDYGYTF | TGTGCTGCCTACGGACAGGACTATGGCTACACCTTC
TRBJ1-2 | TRBV19 | NA | 16 | TRBD1 | CASSIVAGQGAYGYTF | TGTGCCAGTAGTATAGTTGCCGGACAGGGGGCGTATGGCTACACCTTC
TRBJ2-3 | TRBV5-1 | NA | 16 | NA | CASSLPGAGATDTQYF | TGCGCCAGCAGCTTGCCGGGGGCGGGAGCGACAGATACGCAGTATTTT
TRBJ2-3 | TRBV19 | NA | 15 | NA | CASSEDSPGTDTQYF | TGTGCCAGTAGTGAGGACAGCCCCGGCACAGATACGCAGTATTTT
TRBJ2-2 | TRBV2 | once | 17 | TRBD1 | CASSLTTGTGGTGELFF | TGTGCCAGCAGTCTCACTACCGGGACAGGGGGTACCGGGGAGCTGTTTTTT
TRBJ2-7 | TRBV10-3 | NA | 14 | NA | CAISESGSPTKQYF | TGTGCCATCAGTGAGTCGGGGAGCCCTACGAAGCAGTACTTC
TRBJ2-7 | TRBV11-1 | NA | 12 | NA | CASGRAAYEQYF | TGTGCCAGCGGCAGGGCCGCGTACGAGCAGTACTTC
TRBJ1-5 | TRBV28 | NA | 14 | NA | CAIRRDISNQPQHF | TGTGCCATACGAAGGGACATCAGCAATCAGCCCCAGCATTTT
TRBJ2-3 | TRBV2 | NA | 13 | NA | CASRRAPTDTQYF | TGTGCCAGCCGGCGGGCCCCCACAGATACGCAGTATTTT
TRBJ2-3 | TRBV19 | NA | 16 | TRBD1 | CATGTGTLPSTDTQYF | TGTGCCACCGGGACAGGAACACTCCCTAGCACAGATACGCAGTATTTT
TRBJ1-5 | TRBV7-8 | NA | 17 | NA | CASSLTYTEGGNQPQHF | TGTGCCAGCAGCCTGACCTACACGGAGGGTGGCAATCAGCCCCAGCATTTT
TRBJ2-5 | TRBV5-1 | NA | 15 | TRBD2 | CASSPGRRASETQYF | TGCGCCAGCAGCCCCGGGAGGCGGGCGTCCGAGACCCAGTACTTC
TRBJ1-1 | TRBV15 | NA | 16 | NA | CATSRVPTEMNTEAFF | TGTGCCACCAGCAGAGTCCCCACAGAGATGAACACTGAAGCTTTCTTT
TRBJ1-6 | TRBV10-2 | NA | 19 | TRBD1 | CASSESLTRTGNYNSPLHF | TGCGCCAGCAGTGAGTCCCTAACTCGGACAGGCAACTATAATTCACCCCTCCACTTT
TRBJ2-3 | TRBV5-1 | NA | 14 | NA | CASSLDTLTDTQYF | TGCGCCAGCAGCTTGGACACCCTCACAGATACGCAGTATTTT
TRBJ1-5 | TRBV10-3 | NA | 15 | NA | CAISEGGRDHQPQHF | TGTGCCATCAGTGAAGGGGGTCGGGACCATCAGCCCCAGCATTTT
TRBJ2-5 | TRBV2 | NA | 17 | NA | CASAQGIVRRAWETQYF | TGTGCCAGCGCCCAAGGGATCGTCAGGAGGGCCTGGGAGACCCAGTACTTC
TRBJ2-2 | TRBV27 | once | 18 | TRBD2 | CASSVRTSGGRNTGELFF | TGTGCCAGCAGTGTAAGGACTAGCGGGGGCAGAAACACCGGGGAGCTGTTTTTT
TRBJ1-2 | TRBV7-2 | NA | 14 | NA | CASSPARESRGYTF | TGTGCCAGCAGCCCCGCTCGGGAGTCGCGGGGCTACACCTTC